The 30 T cell receptor beta chains in this list originate from one sample, sequenced in a study of T cell clonality in common variable immunodeficiency. Study results and caveats: Reportedly, TCR beta sequences from common variable immunodeficiency showed fewer deletions and N-nucleotide insertions.

For these receptors, no antigen is known. Generated by immunoSEQ multiplex PCR, the TCRdb table keeps only in-frame clones and is missing some. Singletons are absent from the sample, which has about 14,000 clones. The sample taken for sequencing was peripheral blood mononuclear cells. Receptors originate from a human donor with common variable immunodeficiency.

This clone was seen a few times. The CDR3 extends 3 residues past the end of the read, so its final part is completed from the germline J gene. The J gene is TRBJ1-4, the V gene TRBV7-9; no definite D call. Germline CDR1 is SEHNR and CDR2 is FQNEAQ (reference sequence). This CDR3 is 13 amino acids long. The ends were cut back, 5 bases at V and 4 bases at J, with 8 bases in the middle. The DNA read from the CDR3 is TGTGCCAGCAGCCCCCCTTATAATGAAAAA. It translates to CASSPPYNEK. The full-length CDR3 reads as CASSPPYNEKLFF.

Incomplete CDR3 DNA: TGTGCCAGCAGTGCGGGACAGTTGAACACTGAA. Its protein is CASSAGQLNTE. The entire CDR3 protein is CASSAGQLNTEAFF. The V gene is TRBV2, the J gene TRBJ1-1, with 7 bases lining up with TRBD1. The read falls 3 residues short of the CDR3 end, and the missing part is taken from the germline J gene. V lost 4 bases and J lost 0; bases outside the gene matches: 2. CDR3 length equals 14 residues. Germline V gene sequence: CDR1 SNHLY, CDR2 FYNNEI.

The sample holds a few counts of this clone. The sequenced fragment ends 3 residues before the CDR3 boundary, so the rest is inferred from the germline J gene. This chain joins TRBV2 and TRBJ1-2; maybe TRBD1 (5 bases). Trimming left V 2 bases short and J 4 bases short, with 17 bases between. CDR3 length: 16 amino acids. CDR1 is SNHLY and CDR2 is FYNNEI in the germline V gene. Incomplete CDR3 DNA: TGTGCCAGCAGTGAATCGCGGGGGAGAACCCGCTATGGC. This codes for CASSESRGRTRYG. The whole CDR3 is CASSESRGRTRYGYTF.

This clone was observed a few times. The read gets to within 3 residues of the CDR3 end, and the germline J gene fills in the rest. The chain links TRBV6-2 or TRBV6-3 to TRBJ1-1, with a weak D call TRBD1 (5 bases). Germline-derived CDR1 and CDR2 are MNHEY and SVGEGT. The length of the CDR3 is 13 residues. The V end was cut by 1 base, the J end by 4 bases, with 7 bases between. The CDR3 here is CASSYLGPTEAFF. The sequenced part of the CDR3 DNA is TGTGCCAGCAGTTACTTGGGGCCCACTGAA.

In its sample, this clone is medium-sized. The sequenced fragment ends 3 residues before the CDR3 boundary, so the rest is inferred from the germline J gene. The chain couples TRBV28 to TRBJ1-4, with D possibly matching TRBD1 (6 bases). The length of the CDR3 is 16 residues. V was pared by 5 bases and J by 6 bases, with 19 bases between. Germline V gives CDR1 MDHEN, CDR2 SYDVKM. The CDR3 spells CASSPNRVGADEKLFF. Incomplete CDR3 DNA: TGTGCCAGCAGTCCAAACAGGGTGGGTGCGGATGAAAAA.

The sample holds a few counts of this clone. The read stops 3 residues short of the end of the CDR3; the missing end is completed from the germline J gene. The rearrangement joins TRBV5-1 to TRBJ2-5; D may be TRBD1 (5 bases). The CDR3 has 13 amino acids. V was cut by 1 base and J by 2 bases, with 6 bases left in between. The germline gives CDR1 SGHRS, CDR2 YFSETQ. CDR3 amino acids: CASSLQGQETQYF. Incomplete CDR3 DNA: TGCGCCAGCAGCTTGCAGGGACAAGAGACC.

The table lists this clone with a few counts. The read terminates 3 residues ahead of where the CDR3 ends, so the germline J gene completes it. The same CDR3 is also encoded by other DNA sequences in this sample. The chain joins TRBV7-9 to TRBJ1-5; no firm D call. Trimming took off 4 bases at V and 7 bases at J, with 17 bases between the two ends. The CDR3 extends over 15 amino acids. CDR1 SEHNR and CDR2 FQNEAQ come from the germline V gene (reference sequence). The covered CDR3 bases are TGTGCCAGCAGCTCCTCAGACTCGCCCGAACAGCCC. Residues: CASSSSDSPEQP. The whole CDR3 sequence is CASSSSDSPEQPQHF.

The sample holds a few counts of this clone. Sequencing ends 3 residues short of the CDR3 end; the germline J gene provides the rest. The gene calls are TRBV6-1 and TRBJ2-7; a possible D gene is TRBD2 (5 bases). This CDR3 comprises 17 residues. Germline V lookup: CDR1 MNHNS, CDR2 SASEGT. Between the trimmed V and J ends, which lost 0 bases and 6 bases, there was a span of 21 bases. CDR3 in amino acids: CASSEAGWSSPLREQYF. CDR3 DNA (partial): TGTGCCAGCAGTGAAGCAGGGTGGTCTAGCCCCCTCCGCGAG.

With regard to this clone: The CDR3 end falls 3 residues outside the read, so it is completed with the germline J gene. This sequence joins TRBV7-9 and TRBJ1-3, with D uncertain. Deletions cut 1 base from V and 2 bases from J, with 6 bases between. The CDR3 extends over 14 amino acids. Germline-derived CDR1 and CDR2 are SEHNR and FQNEAQ (reference sequence). Incomplete CDR3 DNA: TGTGCCAGCAGCTTAGTAGGGCCTGGAAACACC. This encodes CASSLVGPGNT. The CDR3 as a whole reads CASSLVGPGNTIYF.

This clone was recorded a few times. The read comes to an end 3 residues before the CDR3 does, leaving the germline J gene to fill in the end. J is TRBJ1-1 and V is TRBV19, with D perhaps TRBD1 (6 bases). Deletions cut 6 bases from V and 3 bases from J, with 11 bases between. The CDR3 sequence is 13 residues long. Germline CDR1 LNHDA, CDR2 SQIVND (reference sequence). This CDR3 reads CASRSQGYTEAFF. The covered CDR3 bases are TGTGCCAGTAGATCCCAGGGGTACACTGAA.

This clone was seen more than once but under ten times. Compared with germline, one end of the junction differs, possibly owing to a read error. The sequenced part of the CDR3 DNA is TGTGCTAGCAGCTCCGGTAGGGGTAGCCAGGAGACC. Translation: CASSSGRGSQET. The complete CDR3 protein is CASSSGRGSQETQYF. This chain uses TRBV7-7 with TRBJ2-5; a possible D gene is TRBD1 (5 bases). The read ends 3 residues before the CDR3 terminus; that terminus is restored from the germline J gene. CDR3 length: 15 amino acids. Germline V gene sequence: CDR1 SSHAT, CDR2 FNYEAQ (reference sequence).

Sample share makes this clone medium-sized (0.01 to 0.1%). Coverage ceases 3 residues before the CDR3 finishes, and the germline J gene fills in the end. The chain couples TRBV27 to TRBJ1-3, with 7 bases aligning to TRBD1. V gave up 6 bases and J gave up 0 bases; unmatched junction bases: 5. Germline V gives CDR1 MNHEY, CDR2 SMNVEV (reference sequence). The CDR3 runs to 15 residues. The CDR3 loop reads CASRDGQVSGNTIYF. The sequenced CDR3 bases are TGTGCCAGCAGAGATGGACAGGTCTCTGGAAACACC.

This clone was observed a handful of times. The read halts 3 residues ahead of the CDR3 end, with the missing end drawn from the germline J gene. V gene TRBV30 combines with J gene TRBJ2-4; D perhaps matches TRBD1 (6 bases). Germline V gives CDR1 GTSNPN, CDR2 SVGIG (reference sequence). V shed 2 bases and J shed 1 base, with 15 bases lying between them. The CDR3 runs to 16 residues. CDR3 sequence: CAWSKAGVIAKNIQYF. The CDR3 bases that were read are TGTGCCTGGAGTAAGGCAGGGGTAATCGCCAAAAACATT.

Comments on this clone: The read halts 3 residues ahead of the CDR3 end, with the missing end drawn from the germline J gene. The chain employs TRBV7-2 and TRBJ2-5; 7 bases fit TRBD1. This CDR3 spans 13 amino acids. Germline CDR1 SGHTA, CDR2 FQGNSA. J was trimmed by 6 bases and V by 1 base; bases with no gene match: 2. CDR3 DNA, as far as it was read: TGTGCCAGCAGCTTAGACAGGGGCCAGACC. Its protein product is CASSLDRGQT. In full, the CDR3 reads CASSLDRGQTQYF.

Remarks on this clone: The read terminates 3 residues ahead of where the CDR3 ends, so the germline J gene completes it. The chain employs TRBV7-9 and TRBJ2-1, with D possibly TRBD1 on 6 matching bases. CDR1 is SEHNR, CDR2 FQNEAQ, per germline (reference sequence). The CDR3 runs to 12 residues. Trimming shortened V by 6 bases and J by 5 bases, and 8 bases separated the two germline ends. The CDR3 bases that were read are TGTGCCAGCAGGACAGGTAACAATGAG. This codes for CASRTGNNE. The full CDR3 is CASRTGNNEQFF.

Concerning this clone itself: The CDR3 end is not reached by the read, which stops 3 residues before it; the germline J gene fills it in. Additional DNA sequences in this sample encode the identical CDR3. The chain recombines TRBV19 with TRBJ1-5, with 9 positions matching TRBD1. The CDR3 contains 15 residues. The germline CDR1 and CDR2 sequences are LNHDA and SQIVND (reference sequence). V dropped 6 bases and J dropped 4; count of bases not matched to a gene: 7. This CDR3 is CASSPDRGWNQPQHF. CDR3 bases read: TGTGCCAGTAGCCCTGACAGGGGGTGGAATCAGCCC.

As to this clone: The read ends 3 residues shy of where the CDR3 ends; the end is completed using the germline J gene. The chain employs TRBV6-1 and TRBJ2-5, with TRBD1 matching over 7 bases. The CDR3 sequence is 13 residues long. Germline V gene sequence: CDR1 MNHNS, CDR2 SASEGT. The CDR3: CASSVGTVSTQYF. CDR3 DNA (partial): TGTGCCAGCAGTGTGGGGACAGTCTCTACC.

This clone was observed a handful of times. The CDR3 end is not reached by the read, which stops 3 residues before it; the germline J gene fills it in. The V gene is TRBV19, the J gene TRBJ2-1; TRBD2 matches at 8 bases. Losses at the gene ends were 7 bases for V and 9 bases for J; bases not matched to a gene: 11. Per germline, CDR1 LNHDA and CDR2 SQIVND (reference sequence). This CDR3 has 14 residues. This CDR3 reads CASNTQRGQTEQFF. The DNA read from the CDR3 is TGTGCCAGTAACACCCAGCGGGGGCAAACTGAG.

Regarding this clone: The read stops 3 residues short of the end of the CDR3; the missing end is completed from the germline J gene. The V call is TRBV19, the J call TRBJ2-1, with 10 bases that match TRBD2. V shed 3 bases, J shed 9 bases, and the junction held 8 bases outside the gene matches. Germline CDR1 is LNHDA and CDR2 is SQIVND (reference sequence). CDR3 length equals 15 residues. CDR3 loop: CASSMYSGGAGEQFF. The sequenced part of the CDR3 DNA is TGTGCCAGTAGTATGTACAGCGGGGGGGCCGGTGAG.

In its sample, this clone was seen a few times. The CDR3 extends 3 residues past the end of the read, so its final part is completed from the germline J gene. The chain carries TRBV18 and TRBJ2-7, with D perhaps TRBD1 (6 bases). V gave up 3 bases and J gave up 2 bases, with 17 bases separating them. Germline lookup yields CDR1 KGHSH and CDR2 LQKENI. The CDR3 is 16 residues long. The part of the CDR3 DNA that was read is TGTGCCAGCTCACCTCAAGGGACAACGGAGGCCTACGAG. It encodes CASSPQGTTEAYE. The entire CDR3 is CASSPQGTTEAYEQYF.

About this clone itself: Coverage ceases 3 residues before the CDR3 finishes, and the germline J gene fills in the end. The V call is TRBV19, the J call TRBJ1-1; a weak D match, TRBD1 (5 bases). The V end lost 3 bases, the J end lost 4 bases, and 9 bases lay between the germline ends. CDR3 length: 13 residues. Germline V gene lookup returns CDR1 LNHDA and CDR2 SQIVND (reference sequence). CDR3 residues: CASSMGGATEAFF. Partial CDR3 DNA: TGTGCCAGTAGTATGGGAGGGGCCACTGAA.

In its sample, this clone was seen a few times. The read comes to an end 3 residues before the CDR3 does, leaving the germline J gene to fill in the end. The genes are TRBV11-2 and TRBJ2-1, with D possibly being TRBD2 (5 bases). The CDR3 has 15 amino acids. Per germline, CDR1 SGHAT and CDR2 FQNNGV. Trimming cost V 6 bases and J 3 bases, with 15 bases left between them. The sequenced part of the CDR3 DNA is TGTGCCAGCAGGACAATCGGACTCCGCTACAATGAG. Its translation is CASRTIGLRYNE. In full, the CDR3 reads CASRTIGLRYNEQFF. The full variable domain, in which reference TRBV11-2 and TRBJ2-1 provide the parts outside the CDR3, is EAGVAQSPRYKIIEKRQSVAFWCNPISGHATLYWYQQILGQGPKLLIQFQNNGVVDDSQLPKDRFSAERLKGVDSTLKIQPAKLEDSAVYLCASRTIGLRYNEQFFGPGTRLTVL.

Notes on this clone: The CDR3 end lies 3 residues beyond the end of the read and is filled in from the germline J gene. This sequence joins TRBV19 and TRBJ2-7, with 10 nucleotides matching TRBD1. The length of the CDR3 is 16 residues. The V gene's germline CDR1 is LNHDA and CDR2 SQIVND (reference sequence). The ends lost 4 bases at V and 0 bases at J; junction bases unmatched: 6. Partial CDR3 DNA: TGTGCCAGTAGTACCCGGGACAGGGGCCTCTCCTACGAG. It codes for CASSTRDRGLSYE. The whole CDR3 sequence reads CASSTRDRGLSYEQYF.

This clone has at least ten counts. Coverage ceases 3 residues before the CDR3 finishes, and the germline J gene fills in the end. This sequence joins TRBV2 and TRBJ1-4, with 11 positions matching TRBD1. Germline CDR1 reads SNHLY; CDR2 reads FYNNEI. The junction had 4 bases not matched to a gene; V was cut back by 6 bases and J by 10 bases. The CDR3 is 13 residues long. The CDR3 loop is CASRDRGQGKLFF. The covered CDR3 bases are TGTGCCAGCAGGGACAGGGGGCAGGGAAAA.

This clone was detected only a few times. The sequence runs out 3 residues before the end of the CDR3; the remainder is reconstructed from the germline J gene. The genes are TRBV5-6 and TRBJ1-5; D perhaps matches TRBD1 (5 bases). The germline gives CDR1 SGHDT, CDR2 YYEEEE. This CDR3 has 14 amino acids. Between the trimmed V and J ends, which lost 4 bases and 4 bases, there was a span of 12 bases. CDR3 loop: CASSLLDSNQPQHF. The sequenced part of the CDR3 DNA is TGTGCCAGCAGCCTACTCGACAGTAATCAGCCC.

For this clone: The read falls 3 residues short of the CDR3 end, and the missing part is taken from the germline J gene. The chain couples TRBV20-1 to TRBJ2-7; 9 positions match TRBD1. Germline CDR1 is DFQATT and CDR2 is SNEGSKA (reference sequence). The CDR3 runs 17 residues. V dropped 3 bases and J dropped 0; count of bases not matched to a gene: 12. This chain's CDR3 is CSASGPGTGSSSYEQYF. Partial CDR3 DNA: TGCAGTGCTAGTGGGCCCGGGACAGGGTCGAGCTCCTACGAG.

Remarks on this clone: Coverage ceases 3 residues before the CDR3 finishes, and the germline J gene fills in the end. The V and J genes are TRBV6-4 and TRBJ2-2; D is unresolved. This CDR3 is built from 13 residues. Germline CDR1 MRHNA, CDR2 SNTAGT. The V end lost 5 bases, the J end lost 6 bases, and 10 bases lay between the germline ends. CDR3 region: CASSHERPGELFF. The part of the CDR3 DNA that was read is TGTGCCAGCAGTCATGAGCGCCCCGGGGAG.

A word on this clone: Read coverage stops 3 residues before the CDR3 terminus; the germline J gene supplies the remainder. This chain uses TRBV2 with TRBJ2-1; D is possibly TRBD2 (6 bases). Trimming pared 4 bases from V and 4 bases from J, leaving 14 bases between. Germline V gives CDR1 SNHLY, CDR2 FYNNEI. CDR3 length: 15 residues. The CDR3 region is CASSGPGGAYNEQFF. CDR3 bases read: TGTGCCAGCAGTGGACCTGGCGGGGCTTACAATGAG. The variable domain in full, with the rest retrieved from reference TRBV2 and TRBJ2-1, is EPEVTQTPSHQVTQMGQEVILRCVPISNHLYFYWYRQILGQKVEFLVSFYNNEISEKSEIFDDQFSVERPDGSNFTLKIRSTKLEDSAMYFCASSGPGGAYNEQFFGPGTRLTVL.

This clone was observed a few times. The read ends 3 residues early relative to the CDR3; the germline J gene fills the gap. The V and J genes are TRBV19 and TRBJ1-5; a weak D match, TRBD1 (5 bases). V gave up 8 bases and J gave up 4 bases, with 12 bases separating them. The CDR3 consists of 13 residues. Germline V gene sequence: CDR1 LNHDA, CDR2 SQIVND (reference sequence). The CDR3 reads CASRQGRNQPQHF. The DNA read from the CDR3 is TGTGCCAGTCGTCAGGGTAGGAATCAGCCC.

This clone was seen a handful of times. The DNA ends 3 residues before the CDR3 does, and the rest of the CDR3 is filled in from the germline J gene. J is TRBJ2-7 and V is TRBV7-2; 7 bases fit TRBD1. The CDR3 extends over 13 amino acids. The V gene's germline CDR1 is SGHTA and CDR2 FQGNSA. Trimming took 5 bases from V and 1 from J; bases not matched to a gene: 2. The covered CDR3 bases are TGTGCCAGCAGCGTGACAGGGTCCTACGAG. It yields the protein CASSVTGSYE. From start to end, the CDR3 is CASSVTGSYEQYF.